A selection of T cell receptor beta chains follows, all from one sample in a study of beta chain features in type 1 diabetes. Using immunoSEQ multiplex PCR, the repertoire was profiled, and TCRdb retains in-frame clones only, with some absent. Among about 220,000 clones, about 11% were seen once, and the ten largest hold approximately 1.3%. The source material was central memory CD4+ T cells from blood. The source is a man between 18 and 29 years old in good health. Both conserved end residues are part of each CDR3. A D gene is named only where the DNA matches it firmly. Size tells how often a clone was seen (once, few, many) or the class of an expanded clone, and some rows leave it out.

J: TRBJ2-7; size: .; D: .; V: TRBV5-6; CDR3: CASSLAAEQYF; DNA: TGTGCCAGCAGCTTGGCCGCCGAGCAGTACTTC
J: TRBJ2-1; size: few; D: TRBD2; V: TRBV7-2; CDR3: CASSYLAGGLEQFF; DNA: TGTGCCAGCAGCTACCTAGCGGGAGGGCTTGAGCAGTTCTTC
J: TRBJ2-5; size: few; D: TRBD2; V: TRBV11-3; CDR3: CASSGGDGETQYF; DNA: TGTGCCAGCAGCGGGGGGGACGGAGAGACCCAGTACTTC
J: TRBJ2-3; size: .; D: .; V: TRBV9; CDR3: CASSRTGTDTQYF; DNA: TGTGCCAGCAGCAGGACTGGGACAGATACGCAGTATTTT
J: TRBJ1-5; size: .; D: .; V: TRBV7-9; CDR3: CASSPENEGNQPQHF; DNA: TGTGCCAGCAGCCCCGAGAACGAGGGCAATCAGCCCCAGCATTTT
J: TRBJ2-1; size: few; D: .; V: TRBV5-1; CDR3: CASSLGGHEQFF; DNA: TGCGCCAGCAGCTTGGGGGGACATGAGCAGTTCTTC
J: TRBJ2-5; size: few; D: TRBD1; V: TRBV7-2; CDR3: CASSLWGQGARRQETQYF; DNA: TGTGCCAGCAGCTTATGGGGACAGGGGGCGAGGAGGCAAGAGACCCAGTACTTC
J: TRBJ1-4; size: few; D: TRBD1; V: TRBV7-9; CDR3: CASSPRASGGEKLFF; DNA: TGTGCCAGCAGCCCGCGTGCGTCAGGGGGCGAAAAACTGTTTTTT
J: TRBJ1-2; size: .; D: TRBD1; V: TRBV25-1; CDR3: CASRGQNRRDYGYTF; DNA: TGTGCCAGCAGGGGACAGAACAGAAGGGACTATGGCTACACCTTC
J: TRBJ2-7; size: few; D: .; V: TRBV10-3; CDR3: CAISESRQSAEYF; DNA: TGTGCCATCAGTGAGTCAAGGCAATCAGCGGAGTACTTC
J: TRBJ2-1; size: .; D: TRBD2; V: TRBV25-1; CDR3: CASSQSGRINEQFF; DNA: TGTGCCAGCAGTCAAAGCGGGAGGATCAATGAGCAGTTCTTC
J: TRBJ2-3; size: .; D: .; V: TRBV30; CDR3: CAWSVTADTQYF; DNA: TGTGCCTGGAGTGTTACAGCAGATACGCAGTATTTT
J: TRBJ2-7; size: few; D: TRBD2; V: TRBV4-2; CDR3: CASSQPSGAYEQYF; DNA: TGTGCCAGCAGCCAACCTAGCGGAGCCTACGAGCAGTACTTC
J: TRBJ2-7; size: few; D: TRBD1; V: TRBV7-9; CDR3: CASSQDRVYEQYF; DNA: TGTGCCAGCAGCCAGGACAGGGTCTACGAGCAGTACTTC
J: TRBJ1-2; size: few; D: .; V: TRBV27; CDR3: CASSYYYGYTF; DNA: TGTGCCAGCAGTTATTATTATGGCTACACCTTC
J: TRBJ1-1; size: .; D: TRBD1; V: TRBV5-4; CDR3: CASSLRGPNTEAFF; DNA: TGTGCCAGCAGCTTGAGGGGGCCGAACACTGAAGCTTTCTTT
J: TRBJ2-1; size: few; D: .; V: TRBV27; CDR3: CASKAGSYNEQFF; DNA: TGTGCCAGCAAAGCGGGCTCCTACAATGAGCAGTTCTTC
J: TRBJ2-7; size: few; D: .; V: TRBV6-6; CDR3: CASSYSTSHSYEQYF; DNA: TGTGCCAGCAGTTACTCTACTAGTCATTCCTACGAGCAGTACTTC
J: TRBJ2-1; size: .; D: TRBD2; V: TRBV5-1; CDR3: CASSWATSGYNEQFF; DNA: TGCGCCAGCAGCTGGGCGACTAGCGGCTACAATGAGCAGTTCTTC
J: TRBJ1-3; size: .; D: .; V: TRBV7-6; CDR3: CASSISTGTGNTIYF; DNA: TGTGCCAGCAGCATAAGTACAGGGACGGGAAACACCATATATTTT
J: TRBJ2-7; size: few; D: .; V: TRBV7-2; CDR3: CASSFSKPGLDSYEQYF; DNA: TGTGCCAGCAGTTTTTCTAAGCCGGGACTCGATTCCTACGAGCAGTACTTC
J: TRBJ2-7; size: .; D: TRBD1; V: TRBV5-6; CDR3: CASSSQPGQGMSPYEQYF; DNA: TGTGCCAGCAGCTCCCAACCGGGACAGGGAATGAGCCCCTACGAGCAGTACTTC
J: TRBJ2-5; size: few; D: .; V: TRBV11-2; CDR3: CASSSGPGARGETQYF; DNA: TGTGCCAGCAGCTCAGGCCCGGGGGCAAGGGGGGAGACCCAGTACTTC
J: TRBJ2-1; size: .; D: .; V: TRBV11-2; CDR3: CASSSLRFNNEQFF; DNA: TGTGCCAGCAGCTCACTACGTTTCAACAATGAGCAGTTCTTC
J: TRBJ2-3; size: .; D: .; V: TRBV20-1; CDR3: CSASPADTQYF; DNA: TGCAGTGCTAGTCCCGCGGATACGCAGTATTTT
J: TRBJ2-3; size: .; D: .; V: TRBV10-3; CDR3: CASSEAEPPDTQYF; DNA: TGTGCCAGCAGTGAAGCGGAACCTCCAGATACGCAGTATTTT
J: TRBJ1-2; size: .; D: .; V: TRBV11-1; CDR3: CASSAPGGYGYTF; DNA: TGTGCCAGCAGCGCCCCGGGGGGCTATGGCTACACCTTC
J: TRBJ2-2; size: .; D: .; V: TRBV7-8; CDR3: CASSYRGGTGELFF; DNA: TGTGCCAGCAGTTACAGGGGAGGAACCGGGGAGCTGTTTTTT
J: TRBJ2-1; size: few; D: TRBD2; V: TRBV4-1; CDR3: CASSQVGLVIKFF; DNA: TGCGCCAGCAGCCAAGTCGGACTAGTAATCAAGTTCTTC
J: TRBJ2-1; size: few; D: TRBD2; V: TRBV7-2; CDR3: CTAGGTYNEQFF; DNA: TGTACCGCGGGAGGGACCTACAATGAGCAGTTCTTC
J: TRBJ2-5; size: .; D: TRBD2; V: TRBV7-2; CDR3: CASSLRRLAGVGRQETQYF; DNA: TGTGCCAGCAGCTTACGCCGACTAGCGGGAGTCGGTCGGCAAGAGACCCAGTACTTC
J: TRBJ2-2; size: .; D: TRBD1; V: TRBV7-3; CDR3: CASSRQGGELFF; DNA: TGTGCCAGCAGCAGACAGGGAGGGGAGCTGTTTTTT
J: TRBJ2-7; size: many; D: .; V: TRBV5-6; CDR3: CASRTNGVTYEQYF; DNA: TGTGCCAGCCGTACCAACGGAGTCACCTACGAGCAGTACTTC
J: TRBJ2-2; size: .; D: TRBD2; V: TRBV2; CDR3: CASTGGAGELFF; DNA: TGTGCCAGCACTGGGGGGGCCGGGGAGCTGTTTTTT
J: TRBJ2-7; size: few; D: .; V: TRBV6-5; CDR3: CASSYAGTAYEQYF; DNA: TGTGCCAGCAGTTACGCCGGGACGGCCTACGAGCAGTACTTC
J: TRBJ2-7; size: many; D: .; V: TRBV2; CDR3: CASRVAEYAYEQYF; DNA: TGTGCCAGCAGGGTGGCCGAGTATGCCTACGAGCAGTACTTC
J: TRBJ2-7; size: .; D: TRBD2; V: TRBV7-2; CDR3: CASSLGLAGVYEQYF; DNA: TGTGCCAGCAGCTTAGGGCTAGCGGGAGTGTACGAGCAGTACTTC
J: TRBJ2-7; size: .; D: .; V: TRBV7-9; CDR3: CASSLVWGSSYEQYF; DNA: TGTGCCAGCAGCTTAGTCTGGGGAAGCTCCTACGAGCAGTACTTC
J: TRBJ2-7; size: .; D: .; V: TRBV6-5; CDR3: CASSYVGLSYEQYF; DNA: TGTGCCAGCAGTTATGTAGGTCTCTCCTACGAGCAGTACTTC
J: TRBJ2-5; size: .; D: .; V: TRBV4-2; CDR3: CASSQDPHEETQYF; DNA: TGTGCCAGCAGCCAAGATCCGCACGAAGAGACCCAGTACTTC
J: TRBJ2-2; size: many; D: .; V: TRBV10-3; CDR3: CAIRSDSSGELFF; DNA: TGTGCCATCAGATCGGACAGTTCCGGGGAGCTGTTTTTT
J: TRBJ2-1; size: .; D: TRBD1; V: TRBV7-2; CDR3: CASSRDRKYNEQFF; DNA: TGTGCCAGCAGCCGGGACAGGAAATACAATGAGCAGTTCTTC
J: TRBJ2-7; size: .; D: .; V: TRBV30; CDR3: CAWTSSYEQYF; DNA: TGTGCCTGGACTTCGTCCTACGAGCAGTACTTC
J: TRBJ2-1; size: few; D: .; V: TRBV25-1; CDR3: CASTPGGGSYNEQFF; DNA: TGTGCCAGCACGCCCGGGGGCGGCTCCTACAATGAGCAGTTCTTC
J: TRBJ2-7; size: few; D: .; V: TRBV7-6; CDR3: CASSFQGTYEQYF; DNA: TGTGCCAGCAGCTTTCAGGGAACCTACGAGCAGTACTTC
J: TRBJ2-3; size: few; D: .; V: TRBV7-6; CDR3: CASSARAHTDTQYF; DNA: TGTGCCAGCAGCGCCAGGGCCCACACAGATACGCAGTATTTT
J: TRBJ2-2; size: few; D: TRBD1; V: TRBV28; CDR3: CASSPPGQGYAGELFF; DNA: TGTGCCAGCAGTCCTCCGGGACAGGGTTATGCCGGGGAGCTGTTTTTT
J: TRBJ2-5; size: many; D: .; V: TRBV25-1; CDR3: CASSETGLETQYF; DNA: TGTGCCAGCAGTGAAACAGGGTTGGAGACCCAGTACTTC
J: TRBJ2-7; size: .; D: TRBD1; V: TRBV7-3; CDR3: CASSSQGGAYEQYF; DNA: TGTGCCAGCAGCTCCCAAGGGGGCGCCTACGAGCAGTACTTC